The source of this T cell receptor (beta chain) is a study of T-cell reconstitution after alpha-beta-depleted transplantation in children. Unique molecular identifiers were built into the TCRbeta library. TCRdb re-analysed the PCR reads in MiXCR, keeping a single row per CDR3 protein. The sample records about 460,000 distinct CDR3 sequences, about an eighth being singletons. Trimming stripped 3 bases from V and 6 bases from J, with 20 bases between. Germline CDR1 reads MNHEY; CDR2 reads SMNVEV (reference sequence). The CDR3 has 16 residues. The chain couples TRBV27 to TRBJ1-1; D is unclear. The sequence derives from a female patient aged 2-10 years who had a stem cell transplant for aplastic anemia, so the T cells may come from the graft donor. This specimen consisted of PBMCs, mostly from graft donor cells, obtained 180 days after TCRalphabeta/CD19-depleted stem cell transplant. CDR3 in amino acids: CASSFGLPLTHPEAFF. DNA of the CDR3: TGTGCCAGCAGTTTCGGGTTACCTTTGACACATCCTGAAGCTTTCTTT.